This is a list of T cell receptor beta chains from one sample in a study of blood T cells in healthy people across ages. One entry per CDR3 protein results from TCRdb running MiXCR on the 5' RACE reads. The profile covers 650,000 or so distinct CDR3 sequences, with 45% to 60% appearing a single time and roughly 13% taken by the ten largest. The source material was blood. The receptor source for this set is a woman aged 80 or over in good health. Both conserved end residues are part of each CDR3. D genes are given only for firm matches. Clone size is not always given. Where it is, it says once, few, many or a class for expanded clones.

D	J	V	size	DNA	CDR3
NA	TRBJ2-3	TRBV18	NA	TGTGTCAGCCCACGAGGACAGAGCACAGATACGCAGTATTTT	CVSPRGQSTDTQYF
NA	TRBJ2-5	TRBV25-1	many	TGTGCCAGCAGTGATGAGGACTCCAAAGGGACCCAGTACTTC	CASSDEDSKGTQYF
NA	TRBJ1-5	TRBV7-9	NA	TGTGCCAGCAGCTCCGGACTTAGCAATCAGCCCCAGCATTTT	CASSSGLSNQPQHF
TRBD1	TRBJ2-7	TRBV6-5	NA	TGTGCCAGCAGCCGGGGGAACTGGGACAGGGGTGTCGAGCAGTACTTC	CASSRGNWDRGVEQYF
NA	TRBJ1-6	TRBV7-9	many	TGTGCCAGCAGCTCCGGGACGGAATCATCACCCCTCCACTTT	CASSSGTESSPLHF
NA	TRBJ1-2	TRBV7-2	NA	TGTGCCAGCAGCTTAGCGCGAGACTCCCCTTATGGCTACACCTTC	CASSLARDSPYGYTF
NA	TRBJ1-2	TRBV2	NA	TGTGCCAGCAGTTGGGGGGCGAACTATGGCTACACCTTC	CASSWGANYGYTF
TRBD2	TRBJ2-2	TRBV2	NA	TGTGCCAGCAGGGCGGGGGGGATGAACACCGGGGAGCTGTTTTTT	CASRAGGMNTGELFF
TRBD2	TRBJ2-1	TRBV20-1	many	TGCAGTGCTAGAGTGCGAGCGGGGGGGCCTCAAAGGGGGATCGCAGCCTACAATGAGCAGTTCTTC	CSARVRAGGPQRGIAAYNEQFF
TRBD1	TRBJ2-7	TRBV20-1	NA	TGCAGTGCCAGGACAGGGGGCTTATACGAGCAGTACTTC	CSARTGGLYEQYF
TRBD2	TRBJ2-5	TRBV20-1	NA	TGCAGTGCTAGGTCTGCCGGGGGGAAGATCGAGACCCAGTACTTC	CSARSAGGKIETQYF
NA	TRBJ2-1	TRBV14	NA	TGTGCCAGCAGCCTGAAATTGGACGAGCAGTTCTTC	CASSLKLDEQFF
TRBD2	TRBJ2-7	TRBV20-1	many	TGCAGTGCTAGAGATATAGCGGGGACGACCTACGAGCAGTACTTC	CSARDIAGTTYEQYF
NA	TRBJ1-2	TRBV10-3	many	TGTGCCATCAGTGAGAACAGACTAGGGGCTAACTATGGCTACACCTTC	CAISENRLGANYGYTF
TRBD2	TRBJ2-1	TRBV27	NA	TGTGCCAGCAGTTTACTTCTAGCGGATTCCTACAATGAGCAGTTCTTC	CASSLLLADSYNEQFF
NA	TRBJ2-1	TRBV5-5	many	TGTGCCAGCAGCCTCACCCCGGACGGCAATGAGCAGTTCTTC	CASSLTPDGNEQFF
TRBD1	TRBJ1-4	TRBV6-1	NA	TGTGCCAGCAGTTTCTACAGGGGGGTTGATGAAAAACTGTTTTTT	CASSFYRGVDEKLFF
NA	TRBJ2-1	TRBV20-1	NA	TGCAGTGCTAGAGGGGTTCCCGGGTCCTACAATGAGCAGTTCTTC	CSARGVPGSYNEQFF
TRBD2	TRBJ2-1	TRBV5-1	once	TGCGCCAGCAGCTTCCTAGCGGGAGGGCCTAGGGAGCAGTTCTTC	CASSFLAGGPREQFF
NA	TRBJ2-3	TRBV29-1	NA	TGCAGCGTTGAAGAACCCAGAGATACGCAGTATTTT	CSVEEPRDTQYF
TRBD2	TRBJ2-3	TRBV24-1	NA	TGTGCCGCCAGTGATTCGACTAGCGGGCCCCCGAGGGTGCAGTATTTT	CAASDSTSGPPRVQYF
TRBD1	TRBJ2-2	TRBV4-1	few	TGCGCCAGCAGCCGAGGACAGGGTTACACCGGGGAGCTGTTTTTT	CASSRGQGYTGELFF
NA	TRBJ2-7	TRBV29-1	many	TGCAGCGTTTCGACGGGAAATATCTACGAGCAGTACTTC	CSVSTGNIYEQYF
NA	TRBJ2-2	TRBV10-3	NA	TGTGCCATCAAGGCGGAAATCAACACCGGGGAGCTGTTTTTT	CAIKAEINTGELFF
NA	TRBJ2-5	TRBV29-1	many	TGCAGCGTTGGCAGTACTCGAGAGACCCAGTACTTC	CSVGSTRETQYF
NA	TRBJ2-7	TRBV21-1	NA	TGTGCCAGCAGCAAAGCGCTTTTCGAGCTTTATAGACAAGCGGTGGAAGACGAGCAGTACTTC	CASSKALFELYRQAVEDEQYF
NA	TRBJ1-2	TRBV2	NA	TGTGCCAGCAGTGAGGGCTTTCAGGGATTCTTTTATGGCTACACCTTC	CASSEGFQGFFYGYTF
NA	TRBJ2-5	TRBV12-3/TRBV12-4	many	TGTGCCAGCAGCAATAGACTTCAAGAGACCCAGTACTTC	CASSNRLQETQYF
NA	TRBJ1-2	TRBV3-1	NA	TGTGCCAGCAGCCAAGGGACAGCCGTCTCTGGCTACACCTTC	CASSQGTAVSGYTF
NA	TRBJ2-7	TRBV20-1	NA	TGCAGTGCTAGAGATTCGGTGGCCTACGAGCAGTACTTC	CSARDSVAYEQYF
NA	TRBJ2-7	TRBV6-5	NA	TGTACCAGCAGCTACTCGTCAGGGAGCTCCTACGAGCAGTACTTC	CTSSYSSGSSYEQYF
NA	TRBJ2-5	TRBV29-1	NA	TGCAGCGCTGGGGAGTGGGAGACCCAGTACTTC	CSAGEWETQYF
NA	TRBJ2-5	TRBV12-3/TRBV12-4	many	TGTGCCAGCAGCTCCCTACAAGAGACCCAGTACTTC	CASSSLQETQYF
NA	TRBJ2-6	TRBV29-1	few	TGCAGCGTTGTTGGGGGATCAGGGGCCAACGTCCTGACTTTC	CSVVGGSGANVLTF
TRBD2	TRBJ2-3	TRBV20-1	NA	TGCAGTGCTGTAACGGGGGGGCCGAAGGATACGCAGTATTTT	CSAVTGGPKDTQYF
TRBD2	TRBJ2-3	TRBV20-1	many	TGCAGTGCTAGAGATCCGGGACTAGCGGGAGGAGGAGATACGCAGTATTTT	CSARDPGLAGGGDTQYF
NA	TRBJ1-4	TRBV2	NA	TGTGCCAGCAGTGAAGCTTACCGCTTGGGGATAGAAAAACTGTTTTTT	CASSEAYRLGIEKLFF
NA	TRBJ2-5	TRBV7-2	NA	TGTGCTAGCAGTTACCGGGACAACCAAGAGATCCAGTACTTC	CASSYRDNQEIQYF
TRBD2	TRBJ2-5	TRBV7-3	many	TGTGCCAGCAGCCCAACTAGCGCCCAAGAGACCCAGTACTTC	CASSPTSAQETQYF
NA	TRBJ2-7	TRBV6-6	NA	TGTGCCAGCAGTTACTCGGGGCCGGGTAGCCACGAGCAGTACTTC	CASSYSGPGSHEQYF
TRBD2	TRBJ2-2	TRBV12-3/TRBV12-4	few	TGTGCCAGCAGTCCCGTAGCGGGGGGTCGGACCGGGGAGCTGTTTTTT	CASSPVAGGRTGELFF